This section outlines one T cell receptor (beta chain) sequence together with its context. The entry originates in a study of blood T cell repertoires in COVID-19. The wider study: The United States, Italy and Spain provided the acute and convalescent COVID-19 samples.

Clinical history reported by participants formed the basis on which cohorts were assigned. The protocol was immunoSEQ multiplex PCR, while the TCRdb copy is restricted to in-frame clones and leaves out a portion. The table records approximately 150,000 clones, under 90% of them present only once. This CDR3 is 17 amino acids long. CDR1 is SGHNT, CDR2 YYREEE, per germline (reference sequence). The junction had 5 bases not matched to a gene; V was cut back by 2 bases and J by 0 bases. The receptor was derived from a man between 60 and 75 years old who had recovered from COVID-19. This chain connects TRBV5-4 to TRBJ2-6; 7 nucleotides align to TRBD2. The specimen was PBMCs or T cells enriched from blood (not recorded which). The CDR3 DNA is TGTGCCAGCAGCTTTGGGGGGGTTTCCTCTGGGGCCAACGTCCTGACTTTC. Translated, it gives CASSFGGVSSGANVLTF.